One TCR beta chain is described in this entry. Time point specified: baseline, week 1 (first vaccination visit). Indicated treatment: pre-vaccination baseline after standard-of-care therapy. Only in-frame clones appear in the TCRdb table, and some are missing; sequencing was by immunoSEQ multiplex PCR. The sample contains roughly 34,000 clones, around 80% of which appear only once. The V gene end was trimmed by 2 bases and the J gene end by 7 bases; junction bases not matched to a gene: 6. This CDR3 contains 15 residues. Germline-derived CDR1 and CDR2 are SGHDN and FVKESK. The data derive from a study of a mutant IDH1 vaccine in newly diagnosed glioma.

This TCR was sampled from a man between 50 and 59 years old with glioma. Some clones in this sample may be carry-over from other donors' samples. The J gene is TRBJ2-1, the V gene TRBV14; TRBD2 agrees at 9 bases. Sequencing was performed on peripheral blood mononuclear cells (PBMCs), taken from a glioma patient treated with radiotherapy, temozolomide or both. The CDR3 sequence is CASSQRFSGRNEQFF. The CDR3 DNA reads TGTGCCAGCAGCCAAAGGTTTAGCGGGAGAAATGAGCAGTTCTTC.